Following are 12 T cell receptor beta chains from one sample sequenced in a study of T-cell reconstitution after alpha-beta-depleted transplantation in children. Using unique molecular identifiers, the investigators prepared the TCRbeta library. TCRdb ran MiXCR on the PCR reads and lists one entry per CDR3 protein. The table has 700,000 to 950,000 distinct CDR3 sequences, 15% to 20% seen once. The specimen was PBMCs, mostly from graft donor cells, collected 360 days after TCRalphabeta/CD19-depleted stem cell transplant. The receptors come from a male patient aged 10-17 years who had a stem cell transplant for acute lymphoblastic leukemia, so the T cells may come from the graft donor.

The table lists this clonotype with many counts. This CDR3 is CASSQEGVQETQYF. CDR3 sequence (DNA): TGTGCCAGCAGCCAAGAGGGAGTCCAAGAGACCCAGTACTTC. The chain has TRBV4-2 and TRBJ2-5; tentative D call: TRBD2 (5 bases). The CDR3 spans 14 residues. V lost 0 bases to trimming and J lost 1 base, with 6 bases between them. The germline V gene has CDR1 LGHNA and CDR2 YNFKEQ.

This rearrangement joins TRBV20-1 to TRBJ2-7; D unresolved. This CDR3 is 13 amino acids long. Trimming took off 6 bases at V and 1 base at J, with 13 bases between the two ends. Germline loops: CDR1 DFQATT, CDR2 SNEGSKA (reference sequence). The CDR3 loop is CSALRRDSYEQYF. For the CDR3, the DNA is TGCAGTGCCTTACGCCGCGATTCCTACGAGCAGTACTTC.

CDR3 in amino acids: CAISEQGNTGELFF. DNA of the CDR3: TGTGCCATCAGTGAGCAGGGAAACACCGGGGAGCTGTTTTTT. The V gene is TRBV10-3, the J gene TRBJ2-2; D is perhaps TRBD1 (5 bases). This CDR3 has 14 amino acids. V lost 2 bases to trimming and J lost 2 bases, with 6 bases between them. Per the germline V gene, CDR1 is ENHRY and CDR2 is SYGVKD.

This clonotype was seen only once. The chain uses TRBV7-8 and TRBJ2-7; D remains ambiguous. The V end was cut by 7 bases, the J end by 0 bases, with 10 bases between. The length of the CDR3 is 13 residues. CDR1 is SGHVS and CDR2 is FQNEAQ in the germline V gene. The CDR3 bases are TGTGCCAGCACCGGACGGAGCTCCTACGAGCAGTACTTC. Amino acid sequence: CASTGRSSYEQYF.

The chain uses TRBV19 and TRBJ2-7; 10 nucleotides align to TRBD2. Germline V gives CDR1 LNHDA, CDR2 SQIVND (reference sequence). Trimming at V came to 6 bases and at J to 6 bases, leaving 11 bases not matched to a gene. CDR3 length equals 15 residues. The CDR3 nucleotides read TGTGCCAGTAGCAAAAGTCCGGGACTAGCGCTCGAGCAGTACTTC. Translating gives CASSKSPGLALEQYF.

This clonotype was detected once. This chain uses TRBV20-1 with TRBJ2-7; 8 positions match TRBD1. V lost 5 bases, J lost 0 bases, and 6 bases stayed unmatched. The CDR3 has 14 amino acids. Germline V gene sequence: CDR1 DFQATT, CDR2 SNEGSKA (reference sequence). CDR3 sequence reads: CSAPRQGSSYEQYF. In nucleotides, the CDR3 is TGCAGTGCTCCCCGACAGGGGAGCTCCTACGAGCAGTACTTC.

A few counts support this clonotype. The chain uses TRBV5-1 and TRBJ1-1; possibly TRBD1 for D (5 bases). Trimming removed 3 bases from V and 1 base from J, with 13 bases in between. Germline V gives CDR1 SGHRS, CDR2 YFSETQ. The CDR3 has 15 amino acids. The CDR3 DNA follows: TGCGCCAGCAGCTGGGGCTCCGTTGGGAACACTGAAGCTTTCTTT. Translating it yields CASSWGSVGNTEAFF.

In nucleotides, the CDR3 is TGCGCCAGCTCGATTGTGACCAACGGGTACAATGAGCAGTTCTTC. Its protein product is CASSIVTNGYNEQFF. V usage is TRBV5-1 and J usage is TRBJ2-1; D is unresolved. The CDR3 extends over 15 amino acids. V shed 7 bases and J shed 4 bases, with 18 bases lying between them. CDR1 SGHRS and CDR2 YFSETQ come from the germline V gene. Full variable domain (remainder filled in from reference TRBV5-1 and TRBJ2-1): KAGVTQTPRYLIKTRGQQVTLSCSPISGHRSVSWYQQTPGQGLQFLFEYFSETQRNKGNFPGRFSGRQFSNSRSEMNVSTLELGDSALYLCASSIVTNGYNEQFFGPGTRLTVL.

This clonotype was seen only a few times. The V gene is TRBV11-2, the J gene TRBJ2-5; TRBD2 is a possible D gene (6 bases). Deletions cut 5 bases from V and 3 bases from J, with 16 bases between. In germline, CDR1 is SGHAT, CDR2 FQNNGV. The CDR3 loop spans 15 amino acids. This chain's CDR3 is CASSIDRRGKETQYF. CDR3 DNA sequence: TGTGCCAGCAGCATCGACCGGCGGGGAAAAGAGACCCAGTACTTC.

This clonotype appeared many times. DNA of the CDR3: TGTGCCAGCAGTTTACGGGGACCCAACACTGAAGCTTTCTTT. This codes for CASSLRGPNTEAFF. The chain has TRBV6-5 and TRBJ1-1, with a weak D call TRBD1 (5 bases). This CDR3 contains 14 residues. Trimming cost V 4 bases and J 2 bases, with 11 bases left between them. Germline V lookup: CDR1 MNHEY, CDR2 SVGAGI.

The table lists this clonotype with a few counts. This CDR3 reads CASRVTDNYGYTF. The CDR3 nucleotides read TGTGCCAGCAGAGTTACAGATAACTATGGCTACACCTTC. J is TRBJ1-2 and V is TRBV19; D not resolved. The CDR3 consists of 13 residues. Trimming took off 9 bases at V and 1 base at J, with 12 bases between the two ends. Germline CDR1 reads LNHDA; CDR2 reads SQIVND (reference sequence).

This clonotype was seen a few times. The gene calls are TRBV2 and TRBJ2-1, with TRBD2 identical over 10 bases. Unmatched junction bases numbered 11, after V lost 7 bases and J lost 8 bases. CDR1 SNHLY and CDR2 FYNNEI come from the germline V gene. This CDR3 is 15 amino acids long. The CDR3 DNA is TGTGCCAGCAATCCAGGACTAGCGGTGGGGGATGAGCAGTTCTTC. Protein sequence: CASNPGLAVGDEQFF. The full variable domain, completed using reference TRBV2 and TRBJ2-1, is EPEVTQTPSHQVTQMGQEVILRCVPISNHLYFYWYRQILGQKVEFLVSFYNNEISEKSEIFDDQFSVERPDGSNFTLKIRSTKLEDSAMYFCASNPGLAVGDEQFFGPGTRLTVL.